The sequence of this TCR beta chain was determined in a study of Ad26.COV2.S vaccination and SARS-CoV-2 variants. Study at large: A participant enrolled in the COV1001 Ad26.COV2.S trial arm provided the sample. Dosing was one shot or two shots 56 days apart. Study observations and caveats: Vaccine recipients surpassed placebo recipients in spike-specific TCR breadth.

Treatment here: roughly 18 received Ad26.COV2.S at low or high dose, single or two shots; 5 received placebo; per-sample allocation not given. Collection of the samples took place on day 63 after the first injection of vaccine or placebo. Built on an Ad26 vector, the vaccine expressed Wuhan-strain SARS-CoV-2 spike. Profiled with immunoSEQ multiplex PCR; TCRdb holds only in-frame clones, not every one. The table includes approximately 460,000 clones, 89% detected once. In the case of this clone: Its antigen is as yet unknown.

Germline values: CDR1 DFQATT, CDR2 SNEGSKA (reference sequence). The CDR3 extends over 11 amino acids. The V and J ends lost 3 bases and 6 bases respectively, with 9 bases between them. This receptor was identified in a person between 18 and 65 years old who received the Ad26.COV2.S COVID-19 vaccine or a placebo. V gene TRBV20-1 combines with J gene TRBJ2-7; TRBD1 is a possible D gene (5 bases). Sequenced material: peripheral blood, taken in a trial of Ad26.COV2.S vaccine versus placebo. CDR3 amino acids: CSASTGPEQYF. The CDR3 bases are TGCAGTGCTAGTACAGGTCCCGAGCAGTACTTC.